This TCR beta chain was observed in a study of radiation and T cells in renal cell carcinoma. From germline, CDR1 is MNHEY and CDR2 SVGAGI. The CDR3 consists of 14 residues. V shed 4 bases and J 8 bases; nucleotides not matched to a gene: 9. Specified treatment: 15 Gy SBRT to primary tumor, nephrectomy 4 weeks later. Details on this clone: Its antigen remains unknown.

Sequencing was performed with immunoSEQ multiplex PCR; in TCRdb, only in-frame clones are kept and a portion is missing. The table lists some 14,000 clones, over 60% of them singletons. Study results and caveats: In nephrectomy-only tumors, top 100 clonotypes averaged roughly 45%, versus around 54% irradiated. Tumor samples were small regions of approximately 1.1 g.

Sequenced material: tumor tissue, taken from a patient whose treatment included radiotherapy and nephrectomy. This sequence was found in a woman between 65 and 79 years old with renal cell carcinoma. V usage is TRBV6-5 and J usage is TRBJ1-2; TRBD1 matches 8 bases. Written as DNA, the CDR3 is TGTGCCAGCAGTTCCGAGTGGACAGGGAACGGCTACACCTTC. Translation: CASSSEWTGNGYTF.